The text below deals with one TCR beta chain. Its matching antigen is unknown. The sample belongs to a study of beta chain features in type 1 diabetes. Study details: Patients were similar to healthy donors in age and gender (as well as in cell yields). Sorted cells numbering over 95,000,000 were examined across all samples. General study findings and limits: Relative to healthy donors, patients appeared to have naive, central memory and Treg TCRB repertoires that were more similar.

Sequencing targeted expressed TCRB transcripts, as all isolated RNA had been reverse transcribed. An average of about 3.6 million reads was obtained for naive, central memory and regulatory T cell samples. Profiled with immunoSEQ multiplex PCR; TCRdb holds only in-frame clones, not every one. The sample holds 150,000 or so clones, under 60% seen once. Germline CDR1 DFQATT, CDR2 SNEGSKA (reference sequence). V lost 5 bases and J lost 8; bases outside the gene matches: 4. The CDR3 covers 11 residues. Sequenced sample: Tregs from blood. The TCR sequence derives from a young man in good health. The chain recombines TRBV20-1 with TRBJ2-3; the match to TRBD2 covers 7 bases. The CDR3 loop is CSAGGVGTQYF. DNA of the CDR3: TGCAGTGCTGGGGGGGTCGGTACGCAGTATTTT.